This T cell receptor (beta chain) is drawn from a study of molecular identifiers for immune sequencing clone quantification. Study-wide results and caveats: Underestimated sizes of highly expanded clones could result from identical TCR molecules that share a barcode. Jurkat TCR RNA from one cell was spiked into about a million naive cells, and it was reportedly detectable there.

Naive CD8 sequencing libraries were generated from around 20,000 to 1,000,000 sorted cells, with 10%, 30% or 50% RNA as input. The CDR3 runs 14 residues. Germline assignment: CDR1 MNHEY and CDR2 SVGEGT. Trimming cost V 0 bases and J 8 bases, with 12 bases left between them. This clonotype has only one observation. What it recognizes is unknown. This sequence may be a read error, since a much larger clone differs from it by one base. TCRdb reprocessed the PCR reads with MiXCR, giving one entry per CDR3 protein. The sample shows hundreds of thousands of distinct CDR3 sequences, 25% of them seen only once.

What was sequenced was naive CD8+ T cells from blood, with Jurkat cell RNA spiked in. Subset: FACS-sorted CD8+CD4-CCR7+CD45RA+ naive T cells. The receptor comes from a human donor in good health. Some libraries in this study had Jurkat cell RNA spiked in. V is TRBV6-2 or TRBV6-3 and J is TRBJ2-3; D uncertain. CDR3 bases: TGTGCCAGCAGTTACTCGTGTGACCTTGCTACGCAGTATTTT. Residues: CASSYSCDLATQYF.